This section outlines one T cell receptor beta chain sequence together with its context. Its target is not known. Treatment described: about 20 received Ad26.COV2.S at low or high dose, single or two shots; 5 received placebo; per-sample allocation not given. Each sample was drawn 63 days after the first injection (of vaccine or placebo). Assay used: immunoSEQ multiplex PCR; TCRdb lists only in-frame clones, some missing. The repertoire includes about 220,000 clones, roughly 90% of them detected once, and about 11% sits in the top ten. CDR3 length: 15 residues. Germline CDR1 reads MNHEY; CDR2 reads SVGAGI. V was cut by 11 bases and J by 5 bases, with 22 bases left in between. These data originate in a study of Ad26.COV2.S vaccination and SARS-CoV-2 variants. Study-wide background: A COV1001 Ad26.COV2.S trial-arm participant provided the sample. Points from the study as a whole: Recipients of vaccine and of placebo showed similar breadth of their non-spike TCR repertoires. Those who received the vaccine showed greater spike-specific TCR breadth than those given placebo.

This sequence joins TRBV6-5 and TRBJ1-5, with unresolved D. The specimen was peripheral blood, collected in a trial of Ad26.COV2.S vaccine versus placebo. This receptor was obtained from a person aged 18 to 65 who received the Ad26.COV2.S COVID-19 vaccine or a placebo. The CDR3 region has the DNA TGTGCCCGGCTCCGAAAACGAGGGCGGGATCAGCCCCAGCATTTT. Amino acid sequence: CARLRKRGRDQPQHF.